These T cell receptor beta chains were read from a single sample in a study of identical twins. One entry per CDR3 protein, called by TCRdb with MiXCR from the 5' RACE reads. The sample includes some 1,600,000 distinct CDR3 sequences, about 32% of them seen just once. Material for sequencing was cord blood. The source of these receptors is a newborn girl in good health. Both conserved end residues are part of each CDR3.

J	V	CDR3
TRBJ2-1	TRBV20-1	CSARDEGSLNEQFF
TRBJ2-3	TRBV20-1	CSARDPGRAKDTQYF
TRBJ1-2	TRBV29-1	CSVEGGQGYGYTF
TRBJ2-7	TRBV5-1	CASSPPSGIGLREQYF
TRBJ2-1	TRBV14	CASSPTFYKTQFF
NA	TRBV3-1	CASSQGPAGGLETQYF
TRBJ2-7	TRBV7-2	CASSLGMVSYEQYF
TRBJ2-3	TRBV20-1	CSAPTTSGRTDTQYF
TRBJ1-1	TRBV20-1	CSATGGVGTEAFF
TRBJ2-1	TRBV9	CASSLRTSGIDEQFF
TRBJ2-1	TRBV28	CASGSENNEQFF
TRBJ1-4	TRBV28	CASSLEYGVEKLFF
TRBJ2-1	TRBV20-1	CSASKLVGGHEQFF
TRBJ1-2	TRBV6-1	CASSGRGRGNYGYTF
TRBJ2-1	TRBV20-1	CSASTGLYNEQFF
TRBJ1-5	TRBV20-1	CSAKTTANQPQHF
TRBJ1-4	TRBV4-2	CASSQEGPGRTNEKLFF
TRBJ1-2	TRBV28	CASSRGRSYGYTF
TRBJ2-7	TRBV5-1	CASSRLGLDPYEQYF
TRBJ1-5	TRBV6-2/TRBV6-3	CASSPLGRGHRGNQPQHF
TRBJ1-1	TRBV5-1	CASSLGYGDREAFF
TRBJ1-2	TRBV15	CATGSPGRNYGYTF
TRBJ1-2	TRBV6-2/TRBV6-3	CASSYSNSPEGAYGYTF
TRBJ2-3	TRBV20-1	CSARSLRRGSFTDTQYF
TRBJ1-4	TRBV25-1	CASSGTATREKLFF
TRBJ2-1	TRBV12-3/TRBV12-4	CASSLAGGPRYNEQFF
TRBJ1-2	TRBV20-1	CSARAPGQGPGYTF
TRBJ2-3	TRBV5-1	CASGLAGVDTQYF
TRBJ1-4	TRBV4-1	CASSQGTQGANEKLFF
TRBJ2-3	TRBV24-1	CATSDPRLGSSTDTQYF
TRBJ2-5	TRBV21-1	CASSKVGTGLSGTQYF
TRBJ1-5	TRBV12-3/TRBV12-4	CASSSPLDGPNQPQHF
TRBJ1-2	TRBV25-1	CASSVGQGAGYTF
TRBJ2-3	TRBV5-1	CASSLADSRERTDTQYF
TRBJ1-1	TRBV12-3/TRBV12-4	CASSSPTGIGTEAFF
TRBJ2-7	TRBV20-1	CSARVFRGEQYF
TRBJ1-4	TRBV28	CASSGGADEKLFF
TRBJ1-6	TRBV6-5	CASRFNYNSPLHF
TRBJ1-2	TRBV6-1	CASSEFHRDPYGYTF
TRBJ2-3	TRBV7-6	CASSTIIAGRADTRYF
TRBJ2-7	TRBV7-9	CASSLIFSAPASGGIHEQYF
TRBJ1-2	TRBV12-3/TRBV12-4	CASSLGAIGYTF
TRBJ2-1	TRBV12-3/TRBV12-4	CASIAGTSGIRFYNEQFF